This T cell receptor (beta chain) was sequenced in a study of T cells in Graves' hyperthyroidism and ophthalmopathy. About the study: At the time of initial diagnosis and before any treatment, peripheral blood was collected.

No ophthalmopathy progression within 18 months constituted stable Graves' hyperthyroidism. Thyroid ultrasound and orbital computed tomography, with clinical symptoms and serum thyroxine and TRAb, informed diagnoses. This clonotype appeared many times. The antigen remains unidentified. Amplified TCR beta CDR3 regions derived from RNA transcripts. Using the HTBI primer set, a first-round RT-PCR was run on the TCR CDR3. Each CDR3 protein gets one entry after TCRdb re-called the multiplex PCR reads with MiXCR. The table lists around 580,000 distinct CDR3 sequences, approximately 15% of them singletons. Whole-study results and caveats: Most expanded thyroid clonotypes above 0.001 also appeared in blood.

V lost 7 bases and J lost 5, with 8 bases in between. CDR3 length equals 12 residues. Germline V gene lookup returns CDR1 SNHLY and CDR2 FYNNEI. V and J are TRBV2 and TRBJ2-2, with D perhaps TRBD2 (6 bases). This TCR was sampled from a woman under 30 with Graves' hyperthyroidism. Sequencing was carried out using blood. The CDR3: CASISGTGELFF. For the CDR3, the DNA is TGTGCCAGCATAAGCGGGACCGGGGAGCTGTTTTTT.